These 11 T cell receptor beta chains came from one sample sequenced in a study of blood T cell repertoires in COVID-19. Here immunoSEQ multiplex PCR was the method, and the copy in TCRdb shows in-frame clones only, minus some. Among about 140,000 clones listed, 80% to 90% were seen once. Source material: peripheral blood. The receptors shown here come from a woman older than 75 with acute or convalescent COVID-19.

The rearrangement joins TRBV3-1 (or the pseudogene TRBV3-2) to TRBJ2-3, with 8 bases fitting TRBD2. This CDR3 comprises 19 residues. Germline loops: CDR1 LGHDT, CDR2 YNNKEL (reference sequence). With V trimmed by 0 bases and J by 0 bases, 11 bases remained unmatched. CDR3 sequence reads: CASSQDPLLAGSSTDTQYF. CDR3 nucleotide sequence: TGTGCCAGCAGCCAAGATCCCCTGTTAGCGGGGAGTAGCACAGATACGCAGTATTTT.

The V call is TRBV5-1, the J call TRBJ2-3; possibly TRBD1 for D (6 bases). The CDR3 extends over 16 amino acids. V was trimmed by 1 base and J by 3 bases, leaving 15 bases between them. Per germline, CDR1 SGHRS and CDR2 YFSETQ. The CDR3 region has the DNA TGCGCCAGCAGCTTGACAGGGTCCGTTGTGACAGATACGCAGTATTTT. It translates to CASSLTGSVVTDTQYF.

J is TRBJ2-4 and V is TRBV5-1; maybe TRBD1 (6 bases). Germline V gives CDR1 SGHRS, CDR2 YFSETQ. There are 18 residues in the CDR3. V was trimmed by 4 bases and J by 2 bases, leaving 22 bases between them. CDR3 loop: CASSRTLDSQGTKNIQYF. CDR3 nucleotides: TGCGCCAGCAGCCGAACACTCGATTCACAGGGAACCAAAAACATTCAGTACTTC.

This chain connects TRBV7-9 to TRBJ1-2; 11 nucleotides line up with TRBD1. Losses at the gene ends were 5 bases for V and 3 bases for J; bases not matched to a gene: 5. The CDR3 has 15 amino acids. Looked up from germline, CDR1 is SEHNR and CDR2 is FQNEAQ (reference sequence). In DNA form, the CDR3 reads TGTGCCAGCAGCCCCGGGACAGGGGGTGACTATGGCTACACCTTC. Protein product: CASSPGTGGDYGYTF.

The J gene is TRBJ2-1, the V gene TRBV5-1; 8 bases match TRBD1. This CDR3 comprises 16 residues. After removal of 3 bases from V and 5 bases from J, the junction contained 10 bases not matched to a gene. CDR1 and CDR2 from the germline V gene are SGHRS and YFSETQ. The CDR3: CASSSKTDRADNEQFF. The CDR3 DNA is TGCGCCAGCAGCTCAAAGACGGACAGGGCCGACAATGAGCAGTTCTTC. The variable domain in full, completed from reference TRBV5-1 and TRBJ2-1, reads KAGVTQTPRYLIKTRGQQVTLSCSPISGHRSVSWYQQTPGQGLQFLFEYFSETQRNKGNFPGRFSGRQFSNSRSEMNVSTLELGDSALYLCASSSKTDRADNEQFFGPGTRLTVL.

The chain is built from TRBV7-2 and TRBJ2-5, with D possibly matching TRBD1 (6 bases). V lost 6 bases, J lost 5 bases, and 10 bases lay in between. Germline-derived CDR1 and CDR2 are SGHTA and FQGNSA. There are 12 residues in the CDR3. The CDR3 bases are TGTGCCAGCAGGGTGGGGGCTGAGACCCAGTACTTC. It is translated as CASRVGAETQYF.

The chain couples TRBV3-1 (or the pseudogene TRBV3-2) to TRBJ1-1, with a weak D call TRBD1 (5 bases). The CDR3 has 14 residues. V was trimmed by 1 base and J by 10 bases, leaving 16 bases between them. Germline CDR1 and CDR2: LGHDT and YNNKEL (reference sequence). CDR3 DNA: TGTGCCAGCAGCCAAGGACAGCCATCAGGAGTAGCTTTCTTT. It specifies CASSQGQPSGVAFF.

The CDR3 region has the DNA TGCGCCAGCAGCTCCCCCGACAGTACAGATACGCAGTATTTT. Translating it yields CASSSPDSTDTQYF. The V gene is TRBV5-1, the J gene TRBJ2-3; maybe TRBD1 (5 bases). V was clipped by 3 bases and J by 3 bases, with 11 bases between them. The CDR3 length is 14 residues. Germline lookup yields CDR1 SGHRS and CDR2 YFSETQ.

CDR3 coding DNA: TGTGCCAGCTCACCACTCGGAGGACAGACTTTTTATGGCTACACCTTC. It is translated as CASSPLGGQTFYGYTF. This rearrangement joins TRBV18 to TRBJ1-2; possible D gene TRBD1, 6 bases. Germline CDR1 reads KGHSH; CDR2 reads LQKENI. The germline V and J ends were trimmed by 1 base and 5 bases, with 17 bases remaining between them. The CDR3 has 16 residues.

This chain links TRBV9 with TRBJ2-1; 8 bases match TRBD1. The length of the CDR3 is 15 residues. The V and J ends lost 1 base and 6 bases, in that order; junction bases with no gene match: 6. The germline CDR1 and CDR2 sequences are SGDLS and YYNGEE. The CDR3 DNA reads as TGTGCCAGCAGCGTAAATCAGGGGGCAGGCAATGAGCAGTTCTTC. The encoded protein is CASSVNQGAGNEQFF.

The DNA of the CDR3 is TGTGCCAGTAACTTCGGACTAGCGGGGGGCCGAGACACCGGGGAGCTGTTTTTT. Its translation: CASNFGLAGGRDTGELFF. This chain connects TRBV19 to TRBJ2-2, with 14 positions matching TRBD2. Germline trimming cut 7 bases from V and 3 bases from J; bases unmatched to any gene: 10. In germline, CDR1 is LNHDA, CDR2 SQIVND (reference sequence). The CDR3 loop spans 18 amino acids.